This TCR beta chain was sequenced during a study of blood T cell repertoires in COVID-19 (TCRdb year 2020). With regard to the full study: Collaborator samples came from the United States, Italy and Spain and covered acute and convalescent phases of COVID-19. The repertoires were released in a freely available public database intended as a resource for research on the immune response to SARS-CoV-2. The material from the prospective study consisted of cDNA or gDNA derived from T cells, B-cell-depleted T cells, or PBMCs. Sample metadata almost always included a de-identified subject ID, COVID-19 status, age in years and sex. Samples came from the ongoing ImmuneRACE study (first 160 participants) plus 1,254 subjects from 6 global collaborators. Where available, HLA class I and class II types were obtained from metadata supplied by the sample provider rather than from assay-based typing. Subjects who had been exposed to COVID-19, were actively infected with it, or had recovered from it provided the deeply sampled blood TCRbeta repertoires that made up the dataset. What the research found in general, with its limitations: Clinical and demographic metadata were provided uncurated, with the amount varying by source and participant.

Worth noting for this clone: Its antigen has not been determined. Per-base quality was not reported, and no clone a single base away is much larger than it.

V ends up 3 bases short and J 4 bases short, with an unmatched junction base count of 7. Spanning cysteine to phenylalanine, the CDR3 consists of 15 amino acids. Of all the DNA, just the CDR3 is kept, 45 bases in frame from base 1. Via the germline V gene, CDR1 is MDHEN and CDR2 SYDVKM. One collaborating source in Seattle enrolled patients while the patients were actively infected and followed the patients over time throughout the course of disease. The collaborating institutions used their own protocols to collect whole blood in K2EDTA tubes. For TCRbeta analysis, collaborator samples were shipped as frozen whole blood, as isolated PBMCs, or as DNA extracted from either sample type. TCRbeta CDR3 regions were amplified from genomic DNA using the immunoSEQ Assay, a bias-controlled multiplex PCR. The study's processing was this. The number of nucleated cells in each sample was estimated by amplification of reference gene primers within the assay. To quantify the absolute abundance of each unique TCRbeta CDR3 rearrangement, sequence reads were collapsed and filtered. For each sample, productive Simpson clonality was calculated by taking the square root of Simpson's diversity index across productive rearrangements. TCRdb re-hosts the immuneACCESS table, in-frame sequences only. Its copies lack some clones; in the studies checked, an unresolved V gene accounts for under half of them, and the cause for the rest is not known. That table is the source of V, J and clone size, and D and trimming were worked out from the DNA. This sample holds tens of thousands of clones; roughly 89% were observed only once. The ten largest clones add up to more than 3% of the sample.

Sequenced input: peripheral blood. The source is a middle-aged man with COVID-19, enrolled during active disease. The rearrangement combines TRBV28 with TRBJ1-2; TRBD1 lines up with 8 middle nucleotides. The nucleotides are TGTGCCAGCAGTTTGGGGACAGGCCTCGCCTATGGCTACACCTTC. Translated, this is CASSLGTGLAYGYTF.